The rows below give T cell receptor beta chains drawn from one sample of a study of blood T cells in healthy people across ages. MiXCR was run by TCRdb on the 5' RACE reads, yielding one entry per CDR3 protein. Among around 1,600,000 distinct CDR3 sequences listed, under 55% were seen once. The material sequenced was blood. These receptors originate from a woman under 30 in good health. The CDR3 runs from the conserved cysteine through the conserved F or W. A D gene is named only where the DNA matches it firmly. The listing skips clone size in some rows; elsewhere it reads once, few, many or a size class.

V: TRBV15
J: TRBJ2-1
D: -
size: few
DNA: TGTGCCACCAGCAGAGATCCCCTCCGGCAGTCCTACAATGAGCAGTTCTTC
CDR3: CATSRDPLRQSYNEQFF

V: TRBV27
J: TRBJ2-7
D: TRBD2
size: few
DNA: TGTGCCAGCAGTTTCGGGACTAGCGGGGCCTACGAGCAGTACTTC
CDR3: CASSFGTSGAYEQYF

V: TRBV5-6
J: TRBJ1-1
D: TRBD1
size: -
DNA: TGTGCCAGCAGTTTGGACAGGGCCTCCATGATGAACACTGAAGCTTTCTTT
CDR3: CASSLDRASMMNTEAFF

V: TRBV29-1
J: TRBJ1-1
D: -
size: few
DNA: TGCAGCGTTGGGATTACAGGGGAAGCTTTCTTT
CDR3: CSVGITGEAFF

V: TRBV5-1
J: TRBJ2-3
D: TRBD2
size: -
DNA: TGCGCCAGCAACCCCCAAACGGGACTAGAGGCCGCAGATACGCAGTATTTT
CDR3: CASNPQTGLEAADTQYF

V: TRBV6-5
J: TRBJ2-1
D: TRBD1
size: -
DNA: TGTGCCAGCAGTACCGAGGGACAGGGTTTCTTACATGAGCAGTTCTTC
CDR3: CASSTEGQGFLHEQFF

V: TRBV4-2
J: TRBJ1-2
D: -
size: many
DNA: TGTGCCAGCAGCCAAGGCGGGGACTATGGCTACACCTTC
CDR3: CASSQGGDYGYTF

V: TRBV6-5
J: TRBJ1-2
D: -
size: -
DNA: TGTGCCAGCAGTTACGAGGACTCCAGTTATGGCTACACCTTC
CDR3: CASSYEDSSYGYTF

V: TRBV18
J: TRBJ2-1
D: -
size: -
DNA: TGTGCCAGCTCACCCAGGACCGCCGGAATTTACAATGAGCAGTTCTTC
CDR3: CASSPRTAGIYNEQFF

V: TRBV20-1
J: TRBJ2-5
D: -
size: -
DNA: TGCAGTGCAATCGACCGGAAAGGAGTGGAGACCCAGTACTTC
CDR3: CSAIDRKGVETQYF

V: TRBV28
J: TRBJ1-1
D: -
size: -
DNA: TGTGCCAGCAGTTCCCGCTACCCTATAGCCCGAGCTGAAGCTTTCTTT
CDR3: CASSSRYPIARAEAFF

V: TRBV4-3
J: TRBJ2-3
D: -
size: -
DNA: TGCGCCAGCAGCCAAGTACGGACCCTGACGATTACCACAGATACGCAGTATTTT
CDR3: CASSQVRTLTITTDTQYF

V: TRBV11-3
J: TRBJ2-5
D: -
size: -
DNA: TGTGCCAGCAGCCCCCGTGGGGGGAGGACCTACAATGAGCAGTACTTC
CDR3: CASSPRGGRTYNEQYF

V: TRBV11-2
J: TRBJ2-3
D: TRBD2
size: -
DNA: TGTGCCAGCAGCTCGGCGACTAGCGGGAGGTCCCCAGATACGCAGTATTTT
CDR3: CASSSATSGRSPDTQYF

V: TRBV21-1
J: TRBJ1-5
D: -
size: few
DNA: TGTGCCAGCAGCAAAAGAGAGGGACGGCAAGCTGGCCAGCCCCAGCATTTT
CDR3: CASSKREGRQAGQPQHF

V: TRBV25-1
J: TRBJ2-1
D: TRBD2
size: few
DNA: TGTGCCAGCAGTGACTCTACCGGGAGGGCTCTTAATGAGCAGTTCTTC
CDR3: CASSDSTGRALNEQFF

V: TRBV5-1
J: TRBJ2-7
D: -
size: -
DNA: TGCGTCAGCAGCTTTGGCGCGGGAACCTACGAGCAGTACTTC
CDR3: CVSSFGAGTYEQYF

V: TRBV2
J: TRBJ2-7
D: -
size: -
DNA: TGTGCCAGCAGGAACAGGGTCAACTACGAGCAGTACTTC
CDR3: CASRNRVNYEQYF

V: TRBV13
J: TRBJ1-2
D: TRBD1
size: few
DNA: TGTGCCAGCAGCCAGCCCATGGGACAGGCTAACTATGGCTACACCTTC
CDR3: CASSQPMGQANYGYTF

V: TRBV12-5
J: TRBJ2-1
D: -
size: -
DNA: TGTGCTAGTGGTTTGGTAATTCCCAACATCGGCAATGAGCAGTTCTTC
CDR3: CASGLVIPNIGNEQFF

V: TRBV12-3/TRBV12-4
J: TRBJ1-2
D: -
size: -
DNA: TGTGCCAGCAGCCTCCGGGACACTTCTGGCTACACCTTC
CDR3: CASSLRDTSGYTF

V: TRBV11-2
J: TRBJ2-3
D: -
size: once
DNA: TGTGCCAGCAGCTTCGGGCGAGATGCGCAGTATTTT
CDR3: CASSFGRDAQYF

V: TRBV25-1
J: TRBJ2-7
D: TRBD1
size: many
DNA: TGTGCCAGCAGTGAGACAGGGGTCTACGAGCAGTACTTC
CDR3: CASSETGVYEQYF

V: TRBV12-3/TRBV12-4
J: TRBJ2-3
D: TRBD1
size: -
DNA: TGTGCCAGCCTAACCAGGGGGACGGGCGCAAGGGATACGCAGTATTTT
CDR3: CASLTRGTGARDTQYF

V: TRBV20-1
J: TRBJ2-1
D: TRBD2
size: -
DNA: TGCAGTGCTATATTACCTAGCGGGAGGGCTAATGAGCAGTTCTTC
CDR3: CSAILPSGRANEQFF

V: TRBV6-1
J: TRBJ1-1
D: -
size: -
DNA: TGTGCCAGCAATCCCTCCACGAACACTGAAGCTTTCTTT
CDR3: CASNPSTNTEAFF

V: TRBV3-1
J: TRBJ2-7
D: TRBD1
size: few
DNA: TGTGCCAGCAGCCAAGATTCAGGGGGCTCCTACGAGCAGTACTTC
CDR3: CASSQDSGGSYEQYF

V: TRBV4-1
J: TRBJ1-2
D: -
size: -
DNA: TGCGCCAGCAGCCAAGAGCAGGCTACTAACTATGGCTACACCTTC
CDR3: CASSQEQATNYGYTF

V: TRBV4-1
J: TRBJ2-5
D: TRBD2
size: -
DNA: TGCGCCAGCAGCATCAGGGAGGGGCAAGAGACCCAGTACTTC
CDR3: CASSIREGQETQYF

V: TRBV10-2
J: TRBJ2-1
D: -
size: few
DNA: TGCGCCAGCTCCCGTAGGCAGGAGCAGTTCTTC
CDR3: CASSRRQEQFF

V: TRBV2
J: TRBJ2-3
D: -
size: -
DNA: TGTGCCAGCAGTTTACCCGTACAGGGCAGCACAGATACGCAGTATTTT
CDR3: CASSLPVQGSTDTQYF

V: TRBV2
J: TRBJ2-3
D: -
size: few
DNA: TGTGCCAGCATACCCGTGGGCTCCATTACAGATACGCAGTATTTT
CDR3: CASIPVGSITDTQYF

V: TRBV11-2
J: TRBJ2-7
D: -
size: -
DNA: TGTGCCAGCAGCTTATTTTCCGTAAATTGGAGGGAGAGGGCCGATCCTAACTACGAGCAGTACTTC
CDR3: CASSLFSVNWRERADPNYEQYF

V: TRBV7-9
J: TRBJ2-3
D: -
size: few
DNA: TGTGCCAGCAGCTTTGGTACAGGAACCACAGATACGCAGTATTTT
CDR3: CASSFGTGTTDTQYF

V: TRBV5-1
J: TRBJ2-5
D: TRBD2
size: -
DNA: TGCGCCAGCAGCTCCTTACATAGCGGGGTGTACCAAGAGACCCAGTACTTC
CDR3: CASSSLHSGVYQETQYF

V: TRBV13
J: TRBJ1-1
D: -
size: once
DNA: TGTGCCAGCAGCTTAAGTGGGGGCGGTCACACTGAAGCTTTCTTT
CDR3: CASSLSGGGHTEAFF

V: TRBV14
J: TRBJ1-1
D: -
size: -
DNA: TGTGCCAGCAGCCAGTACCGGGGCAACACTGAAGCTTTCTTT
CDR3: CASSQYRGNTEAFF

V: TRBV28
J: TRBJ1-4
D: -
size: -
DNA: TGTGCCAGCAGTACCCCTGGGCGAAAACTGTTTTTT
CDR3: CASSTPGRKLFF

V: TRBV20-1
J: TRBJ1-5
D: -
size: -
DNA: TGCAGTGCTACTCAGACAGACGATAGCAATCAGCCCCAGCATTTT
CDR3: CSATQTDDSNQPQHF

V: TRBV30
J: TRBJ2-5
D: -
size: -
DNA: TGTGCCTGGAGTGTGTCAGGGGAAGAGACCCAGTACTTC
CDR3: CAWSVSGEETQYF

V: TRBV7-2
J: TRBJ2-7
D: TRBD1
size: few
DNA: TGTGCCAGCAGACCCAGACAGGGGGTTTACGAGCAGTACTTC
CDR3: CASRPRQGVYEQYF

V: TRBV27
J: TRBJ1-1
D: -
size: -
DNA: TGTGCCAGCAGTTTAGGTAACGCAGGGGCTGAAGCTTTCTTT
CDR3: CASSLGNAGAEAFF

V: TRBV7-2
J: TRBJ2-1
D: TRBD2
size: few
DNA: TGTGCCAGCAGCTCCTACCCCTCCTTAGCGGGGGGGCCAAATGAGCAGTTCTTC
CDR3: CASSSYPSLAGGPNEQFF

V: TRBV6-6
J: TRBJ2-7
D: -
size: few
DNA: TGTGCCAGCAGTACCACTCGGACGGGGACCTACGAGCAGTACTTC
CDR3: CASSTTRTGTYEQYF

V: TRBV6-2/TRBV6-3
J: TRBJ2-7
D: -
size: -
DNA: TGTGCCAGCGGTCGTCTTAGCTCCTACAATGAGCAGTACTTC
CDR3: CASGRLSSYNEQYF

V: TRBV20-1
J: TRBJ1-6
D: -
size: -
DNA: TGCAGTGCTAGACTATACAGGGATTCACCCCTCCACTTT
CDR3: CSARLYRDSPLHF

V: TRBV7-2
J: TRBJ2-3
D: TRBD2
size: -
DNA: TGTGCCAGCGTCCCCGGCCTAGCGGGCCTTGATACGCAGTATTTT
CDR3: CASVPGLAGLDTQYF

V: TRBV7-2
J: TRBJ1-5
D: TRBD1
size: -
DNA: TGTGCCAGCAGCCGGGAGGGGACAGCACTATATAGCAATCAGCCCCAGCATTTT
CDR3: CASSREGTALYSNQPQHF

V: TRBV7-9
J: TRBJ2-7
D: -
size: many
DNA: TGTGCCAGCAGCTTGCCAGTCAGCTACGAGCAGTACTTC
CDR3: CASSLPVSYEQYF

V: TRBV28
J: TRBJ2-7
D: TRBD2
size: -
DNA: TGTGCCAGCAGTTTCTCGGGGAGCGGGAGACTCTACGAGCAGTACTTC
CDR3: CASSFSGSGRLYEQYF

V: TRBV3-1
J: TRBJ1-1
D: -
size: -
DNA: TGTGCCAGCAGCCAGTCCATAGGTGTGGGCCGGACTGAAGCTTTCTTT
CDR3: CASSQSIGVGRTEAFF

V: TRBV4-3
J: TRBJ2-5
D: -
size: -
DNA: TGCGCCAGCAGCTATCTGACAGGCGCCTACGAGCAGAACTTC
CDR3: CASSYLTGAYEQNF

V: TRBV27
J: TRBJ2-2
D: -
size: -
DNA: TGTGCCAGCAGTTTAGGGGGCTCGGCCGGGGAGCTGTTTTTT
CDR3: CASSLGGSAGELFF